Sequencing of this TCR beta chain was carried out in a study of graft-versus-host responses after intestinal transplantation (dated by TCRdb to the early 2020s). The study in broad terms: The transplants that recipients received were multivisceral, liver-intestinal, or isolated intestinal. A peak of at least 4% donor T cells among recipient peripheral blood mononuclear cells was the definition used for donor T cell macrochimerism. Rather than going through the commercial service, samples from three later patients were sequenced in-house on an Illumina MiSeq and processed with MiXCR. The cohort enrolled 20 to 25 intestinal transplant recipients including one retransplant, and a few patients lacking pretransplant specimens were excluded. After intestinal transplantation, graft-versus-host and host-versus-graft alloreactive T cell clones in the graft, circulation and bone marrow were tracked using bulk TCR-beta CDR3 sequencing. Anti-thymocyte globulin induction was given to all recipients, followed by maintenance tacrolimus and steroids for two to four years. Alloreactive clones were identified by sequencing pre-transplant mixed lymphocyte reaction products and comparing these products with unstimulated pre-transplant donor and recipient T cells. The paper as a whole reports these results and caveats: GvH clones were detected in recipient bone marrow, and some appeared earlier in ileal mucosa or blood, consistent with an intestinal mucosal origin. The relatively low number and heterogeneity of intestinal transplant patients limited the conclusions. Patients with donor T cell macrochimerism had high GvH to HvG T cell clonal ratios in their allografts. Early after transplant, peak levels of circulating GvH clones were found to be associated with declines in HvG clones.

The library was produced with the immunoSEQ multiplex PCR assay. In most patients, genomic DNA was isolated using the Qiagen DNeasy Blood and Tissue Kit and sent frozen to Adaptive Biotechnologies for TCR sequencing. For most patients, high-throughput TCR-beta CDR3 sequencing of genomic DNA was performed by Adaptive Biotechnologies. Under the source paper's analysis protocol: Adaptive's ImmunoSEQ software supplied the TCR sequencing data for approximately 18 patients, while MiXCR and VDJtools were used to process a few other patients. To correct CD4 versus CD8 sorting errors, sequences present in both subsets at a frequency ratio below 5:1 were removed. CDR3 nucleotide sequences shared by donor and recipient were removed because the origin of these sequences could not be assigned. At least 2-fold expansion over unstimulated cells and a minimum CFSE-low frequency of 0.002% (template counts) or 0.001% (read counts) were required for clones to be classified as alloreactive. Clones were considered mappable if detected in sequenced pre-transplant spleen, lymph node, or MLR CFSE-low populations of the donor or recipient. The cumulative frequency of alloreactive clones was calculated as a percentage of all sequences, weighted by copy number. The table was pulled from immuneACCESS by TCRdb, which kept in-frame rearrangements only. Such tables lose some clones; where checked, under half of the loss comes from unresolved V genes, and the rest has no known cause. From that table come the V and J calls and clone size; the DNA was used to work out D and trimming. For this sample there are just over 85,000 clones; under 95% appear just once. The top ten hold around 0.44% of the sample.

Reading the label with the study, this specimen's time point is: cells obtained before transplantation from donor or recipient. CD3+CD4+ and CD3+CD8+ populations were FACS-sorted from unstimulated pre-transplant donor and recipient cells taken from spleen or lymph nodes. As concerns this clone: What antigen it recognizes has not been identified. Base quality data are lacking; no much larger clone is found one base away.

V loses 0 bases of germline sequence and J loses 8 bases, and the interval between the two ends is 11 bases. CDR1 is given as GTSNPN and CDR2 as SVGIG, both from the germline V gene (reference sequence). The CDR3 has 13 amino acids, counting the end cysteine and phenylalanine. Kept here is only the CDR3 DNA, which spans 39 bases and is read in frame from base 1. This TCR derives from a human donor who was the organ donor for an intestinal transplant. Sequencing used unstimulated CD8+ T cells sorted from spleen or lymph node cells, obtained before transplant. The V gene is TRBV30 and the J gene is TRBJ2-1; tentative D gene TRBD1, with 6 bases matching. In nucleotides, the sequence is TGTGCCTGGAGTGTAGGGGGTCGGTATGAGCAGTTCTTC. This is translated as CAWSVGGRYEQFF.